One and the same sample provided the 23 T cell receptor beta chains below, sequenced in a study of human T cells and chemical hapten exposure. Time point defined: patch test 1, 2 weeks after DPC sensitization. Treatment here: therapeutic diphenylcyclopropenone sensitization with weekly scalp DPC. Unfractionated whole blood served as the source for total RNA extraction. TCRdb fed the RACE reads into MiXCR, producing one record per CDR3 protein. The table records more than 30,000 distinct CDR3 sequences, about 6.3% of them present only once. The sample here was whole blood, taken in connection with sensitization to the hapten diphenylcyclopropenone (DPC). These receptors originate from a woman aged 25 to 39 with alopecia areata. Some clones in this sample may be carry-over from other donors' samples.

The chain combines TRBV6-2 or TRBV6-3 with TRBJ2-3, with 8 bases lining up with TRBD1. Germline values: CDR1 MNHEY, CDR2 SVGEGT. The CDR3 contains 14 residues. The J segment lost 6 bases and the V segment lost 6 bases, leaving 8 bases of the junction unmatched. The CDR3 nucleotides are TGTGCCAGCAGGAAGCAGGGGGCAGTGGATACGCAGTATTTT. Translation: CASRKQGAVDTQYF.

V and J are TRBV24-1 and TRBJ2-3; the match to TRBD2 covers 15 bases. Germline V gives CDR1 KGHDR, CDR2 SFDVKD. The V gene end was trimmed by 4 bases and the J gene end by 2 bases; junction bases not matched to a gene: 9. The CDR3 is made up of 19 amino acids. The CDR3 protein is CATSDPSGTSGGFTDTQYF. Written as DNA, the CDR3 is TGTGCCACCAGTGACCCCTCCGGGACTAGCGGGGGGTTCACAGATACGCAGTATTTT.

This clonotype was counted only a few times. The V gene is TRBV6-2 or TRBV6-3, the J gene TRBJ2-2, with D unresolved. Between the trimmed V and J ends, which lost 2 bases and 0 bases, there was a span of 7 bases. Germline assignment: CDR1 MNHEY and CDR2 SVGEGT. This CDR3 has 15 amino acids. CDR3 sequence reads: CASSYVRANTGELFF. The CDR3 bases are TGTGCCAGCAGTTACGTACGCGCGAACACCGGGGAGCTGTTTTTT.

Ten or more counts support this clonotype. The chain couples TRBV6-1 to TRBJ2-3; D not certain. Germline CDR1 and CDR2: MNHNS and SASEGT. V was trimmed by 6 bases and J by 5 bases, leaving 15 bases between them. The CDR3 is 14 amino acids. The CDR3 coding sequence is TGTGCCAGCAGCCGACCTCCCCCGGGAGATACGCAGTATTTT. Translating it yields CASSRPPPGDTQYF.

Many counts were recorded for this clonotype. The V gene is TRBV20-1, the J gene TRBJ2-5; 7 bases align to TRBD2. The CDR3 runs to 14 residues. From germline, CDR1 is DFQATT and CDR2 SNEGSKA (reference sequence). The ends lost 0 bases at V and 8 bases at J; junction bases unmatched: 9. The CDR3 nucleotides read TGCAGTGCTAGAGATGGGGGGGGAAGGGTAACCCAGTACTTC. Translated, it gives CSARDGGGRVTQYF.

This clonotype occurred a few times. V and J are TRBV10-3 and TRBJ2-7, with D uncertain. The germline V and J ends were trimmed by 0 bases and 0 bases, with 9 bases remaining between them. Germline CDR1 ENHRY, CDR2 SYGVKD. The length of the CDR3 is 15 residues. This CDR3 is CAISESAALSYEQYF. The DNA of the CDR3 is TGTGCCATCAGTGAGTCGGCAGCCCTCTCCTACGAGCAGTACTTC.

This clonotype was picked up many times. The CDR3 DNA reads as TGTGCCAGCAAACTACTGACTAGCCTTACAGATACGCAGTATTTT. Amino acid sequence: CASKLLTSLTDTQYF. The chain recombines TRBV7-2 with TRBJ2-3, with 7 bases identical to TRBD2. V dropped 7 bases and J dropped 3; count of bases not matched to a gene: 10. The CDR3 loop spans 15 amino acids. Germline V gene data show CDR1 as SGHTA and CDR2 as FQGNSA.

The chain employs TRBV6-6 and TRBJ1-1; D unclear. V lost 2 bases and J 4 bases, leaving 11 bases between the germline ends. Germline loops: CDR1 MNHNY, CDR2 SVGAGI (reference sequence). CDR3 length equals 14 residues. The CDR3 loop reads CASSYAGLGTEAFF. CDR3 coding DNA: TGTGCCAGCAGTTACGCGGGGTTAGGCACTGAAGCTTTCTTT.

The rearrangement links TRBV6-2 or TRBV6-3 to TRBJ2-3; D may match TRBD1 or TRBD2 (5 bases each). The CDR3 contains 15 residues. The germline V gene encodes CDR1 MNHEY and CDR2 SVGEGT. V was trimmed by 2 bases and J by 1 base, leaving 10 bases between them. In DNA, the CDR3 is TGTGCCAGCAGTTACGAGGGGTGGGGCACAGATACGCAGTATTTT. It specifies CASSYEGWGTDTQYF.

This clonotype was recorded many times. The chain uses TRBV7-2 and TRBJ1-2; no clear D gene. The CDR3 is made up of 13 amino acids. Per germline, CDR1 SGHTA and CDR2 FQGNSA. Trimming removed 6 bases at V and 0 bases at J, with 8 bases between. The CDR3 DNA is TGTGCCAGCAGACCAGTAGCTAACTATGGCTACACCTTC. Protein: CASRPVANYGYTF. Together with reference TRBV7-2 and TRBJ1-2, the CDR3 gives the full variable domain: GAGVSQSPSNKVTEKGKDVELRCDPISGHTALYWYRQSLGQGLEFLIYFQGNSAPDKSGLPSDRFSAERTGGSVSTLTIQRTQQEDSAVYLCASRPVANYGYTFGSGTRLTVV.

J is TRBJ2-3 and V is TRBV6-2 or TRBV6-3; 10 bases match TRBD2. Per the germline V gene, CDR1 is MNHEY and CDR2 is SVGEGT. Trimming cost V 11 bases and J 3 bases; bases outside gene matches: 5. This CDR3 contains 13 residues. The CDR3 DNA reads as TGTGCCTCAGCGGGGGGGGAGACAGATACGCAGTATTTT. This gives the protein CASAGGETDTQYF.

This clonotype came up many times. This sequence joins TRBV6-5 and TRBJ1-1; D is undetermined. The CDR3 runs to 14 residues. From germline, CDR1 is MNHEY and CDR2 SVGAGI. Trimming took off 3 bases at V and 2 bases at J, with 10 bases between the two ends. This chain's CDR3 is CASSYRYLNTEAFF. Here the CDR3 DNA reads TGTGCCAGCAGTTATCGATACTTAAACACTGAAGCTTTCTTT.

This clonotype has at least ten counts. This chain connects TRBV28 to TRBJ2-3; TRBD1 might be the D (5 bases). The CDR3 is 15 residues long. Trimming took 3 bases from V and 2 from J, leaving 12 bases between them. CDR1 and CDR2 from the germline V gene are MDHEN and SYDVKM. The CDR3 is CASSFGSGFTDTQYF. In nucleotides, the CDR3 is TGTGCCAGCAGTTTTGGGTCAGGGTTCACAGATACGCAGTATTTT.

This chain uses TRBV6-5 with TRBJ2-1; 10 bases line up with TRBD2. Trimming at V came to 5 bases and at J to 11 bases, leaving 6 bases not matched to a gene. From germline, CDR1 is MNHEY and CDR2 SVGAGI. This CDR3 spans 13 amino acids. The CDR3 here is CASSSGGAGKQFF. The DNA for the CDR3 is TGTGCCAGCAGTAGCGGGGGGGCCGGAAAGCAGTTCTTC.

This clonotype was counted a few times. This chain uses TRBV7-2 with TRBJ2-3, with 8 bases matching TRBD2. Germline V gene data show CDR1 as SGHTA and CDR2 as FQGNSA. Trimming took 3 bases from V and 3 from J; bases not matched to a gene: 5. This CDR3 contains 15 residues. The CDR3 loop reads CASSLLAGGTDTQYF. CDR3 in DNA: TGTGCCAGCAGCTTGTTGGCGGGGGGTACAGATACGCAGTATTTT.

The chain employs TRBV7-9 and TRBJ1-1; maybe TRBD1 (5 bases). This CDR3 is 15 amino acids long. The germline V gene encodes CDR1 SEHNR and CDR2 FQNEAQ (reference sequence). V gave up 2 bases and J gave up 0 bases, with 10 bases separating them. The CDR3 bases are TGTGCCAGCAGCTTATTAGGGACGTTGAACACTGAAGCTTTCTTT. This sequence encodes CASSLLGTLNTEAFF.

This clonotype turned up a few times. This chain connects TRBV5-1 to TRBJ2-5; no clear D gene. This CDR3 comprises 13 residues. Deletions cut 0 bases from V and 2 bases from J, with 5 bases between. Looked up from germline, CDR1 is SGHRS and CDR2 is YFSETQ. The CDR3 DNA sequence: TGCGCCAGCAGCTTGGAAGTACAAGAGACCCAGTACTTC. Translation: CASSLEVQETQYF. The whole variable domain, remainder taken from reference TRBV5-1 and TRBJ2-5, is KAGVTQTPRYLIKTRGQQVTLSCSPISGHRSVSWYQQTPGQGLQFLFEYFSETQRNKGNFPGRFSGRQFSNSRSEMNVSTLELGDSALYLCASSLEVQETQYFGPGTRLLVL.

The chain is built from TRBV7-9 and TRBJ2-3, with 10 bases aligning to TRBD2. Germline V gives CDR1 SEHNR, CDR2 FQNEAQ (reference sequence). The junction had 8 bases not matched to a gene; V was cut back by 3 bases and J by 5 bases. CDR3 length equals 16 residues. The CDR3 nucleotides are TGTGCCAGCAGCTTTTTTAGCGGGGGGCCTAGAGATACGCAGTATTTT. This codes for CASSFFSGGPRDTQYF.

This clonotype came up many times. The chain joins TRBV12-3 or TRBV12-4 to TRBJ2-7, with D perhaps being TRBD1 or TRBD2 (6 bases each). Trimming stripped 7 bases from V and 7 bases from J, with 26 bases between. CDR3 length: 16 residues. The CDR3 protein is CASTETRGTVPREQYF. DNA of the CDR3: TGTGCCAGCACCGAAACAAGGGGGACTGTCCCCAGGGAGCAGTACTTC.

The genes are TRBV5-1 and TRBJ2-2; D might be TRBD1 or TRBD2, each matching 6 bases. Germline CDR1 reads SGHRS; CDR2 reads YFSETQ. With 0 bases removed from V and 4 bases from J, the gap between germline ends came to 19 bases. The CDR3 length is 18 residues. Here the CDR3 DNA reads TGCGCCAGCAGCTTGGACCCTTTGGGGGGCGGAAGCACCGGGGAGCTGTTTTTT. It yields the protein CASSLDPLGGGSTGELFF.

V and J are TRBV29-1 and TRBJ1-1, with TRBD1 matching over 9 bases. CDR1 SQVTM and CDR2 ANQGSEA come from the germline V gene. The V segment lost 6 bases and the J segment 7 bases; nucleotides outside the gene matches: 9. This CDR3 has 13 amino acids. CDR3 residues: CSVSPGTGFEAFF. CDR3 DNA sequence: TGCAGCGTGAGCCCCGGGACAGGGTTTGAAGCTTTCTTT.

This clonotype was seen many times. In DNA, the CDR3 is TGTGCCAGCAGTTACTCGATTTCGGGGCGCGAGCAGTACTTC. Translated, it gives CASSYSISGREQYF. The gene calls are TRBV6-2 or TRBV6-3 and TRBJ2-7, with D tentatively TRBD1 or TRBD2 (5 bases each). CDR1 and CDR2 (germline): MNHEY, SVGEGT. The V gene lost 0 bases and the J gene lost 6 bases, with 12 bases spanning the gap. The CDR3 consists of 14 residues.

There are a few counts of this clonotype. The chain recombines TRBV14 with TRBJ1-2; 8 bases agree with TRBD1. The germline V gene encodes CDR1 SGHDN and CDR2 FVKESK. V gave up 5 bases and J gave up 8 bases; unmatched junction bases: 7. The CDR3 length is 13 residues. CDR3 DNA: TGTGCCAGCAGCTCGCAGGGGGCGGGCGGCTACACCTTC. Its protein product is CASSSQGAGGYTF.